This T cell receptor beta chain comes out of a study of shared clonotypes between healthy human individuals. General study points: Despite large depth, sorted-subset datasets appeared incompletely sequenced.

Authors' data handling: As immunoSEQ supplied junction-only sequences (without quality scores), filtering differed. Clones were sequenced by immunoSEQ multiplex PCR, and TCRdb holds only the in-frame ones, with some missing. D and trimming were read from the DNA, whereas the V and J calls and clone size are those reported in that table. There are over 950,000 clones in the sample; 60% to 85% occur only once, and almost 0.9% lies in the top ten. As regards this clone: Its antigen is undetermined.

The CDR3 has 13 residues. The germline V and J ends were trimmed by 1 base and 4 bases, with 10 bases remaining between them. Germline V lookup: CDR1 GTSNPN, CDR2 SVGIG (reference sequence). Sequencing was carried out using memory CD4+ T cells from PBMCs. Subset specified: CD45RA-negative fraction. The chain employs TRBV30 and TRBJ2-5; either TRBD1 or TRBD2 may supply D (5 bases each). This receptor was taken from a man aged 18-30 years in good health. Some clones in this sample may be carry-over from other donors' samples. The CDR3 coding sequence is TGTGCCTGGAGTGGAGGGGTGCGAGAGACCCAGTACTTC. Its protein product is CAWSGGVRETQYF.